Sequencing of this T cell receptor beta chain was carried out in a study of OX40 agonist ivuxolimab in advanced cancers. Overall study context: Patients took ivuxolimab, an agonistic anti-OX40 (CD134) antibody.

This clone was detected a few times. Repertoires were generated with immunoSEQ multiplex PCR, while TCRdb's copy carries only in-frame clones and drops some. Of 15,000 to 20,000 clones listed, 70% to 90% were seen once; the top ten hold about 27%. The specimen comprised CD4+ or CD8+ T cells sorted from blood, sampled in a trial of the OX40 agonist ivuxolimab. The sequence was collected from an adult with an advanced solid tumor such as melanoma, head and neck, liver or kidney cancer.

This CDR3 is CASSVATSNQPQHF. DNA of the CDR3: TGTGCCAGCAGCGTAGCTACAAGCAATCAGCCCCAGCATTTT. The rearrangement uses TRBV9 and TRBJ1-5; D is unresolved. V was shortened by 0 bases and J by 1 base, with 5 bases between the two germline ends. CDR3 length: 14 amino acids. Per the germline V gene, CDR1 is SGDLS and CDR2 is YYNGEE. The full variable domain, in which reference TRBV9 and TRBJ1-5 provide the parts outside the CDR3, is DSGVTQTPKHLITATGQRVTLRCSPRSGDLSVYWYQQSLDQGLQFLIQYYNGEERAKGNILERFSAQQFPDLHSELNLSSLELGDSALYFCASSVATSNQPQHFGDGTRLSIL.